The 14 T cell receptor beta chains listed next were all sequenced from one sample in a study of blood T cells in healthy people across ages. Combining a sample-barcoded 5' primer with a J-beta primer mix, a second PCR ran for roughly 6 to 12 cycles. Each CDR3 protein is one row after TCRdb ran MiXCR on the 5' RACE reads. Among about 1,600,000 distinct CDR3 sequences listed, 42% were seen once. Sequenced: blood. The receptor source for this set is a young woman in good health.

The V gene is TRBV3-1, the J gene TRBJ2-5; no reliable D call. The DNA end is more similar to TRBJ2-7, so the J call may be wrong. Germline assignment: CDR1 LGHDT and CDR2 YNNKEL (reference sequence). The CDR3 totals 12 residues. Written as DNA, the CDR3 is TGTGCCAGCAGCCAAGCAGACACCGAGCAGTACTTC. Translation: CASSQADTEQYF.

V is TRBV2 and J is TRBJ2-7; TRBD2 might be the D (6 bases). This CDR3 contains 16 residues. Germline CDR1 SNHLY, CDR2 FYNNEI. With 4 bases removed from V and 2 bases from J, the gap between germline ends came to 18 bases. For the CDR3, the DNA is TGTGCCAGCAGTGGAACCCTGGGGGGTCTCCCCTACGAGCAGTACTTC. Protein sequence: CASSGTLGGLPYEQYF.

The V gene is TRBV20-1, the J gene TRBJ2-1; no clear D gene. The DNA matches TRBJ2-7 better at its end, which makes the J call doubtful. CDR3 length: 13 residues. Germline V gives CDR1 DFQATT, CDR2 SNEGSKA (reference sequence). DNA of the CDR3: TGCAGTGCTATAGAGGTCTCCTACAATGAGCAGTACTTC. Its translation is CSAIEVSYNEQYF.

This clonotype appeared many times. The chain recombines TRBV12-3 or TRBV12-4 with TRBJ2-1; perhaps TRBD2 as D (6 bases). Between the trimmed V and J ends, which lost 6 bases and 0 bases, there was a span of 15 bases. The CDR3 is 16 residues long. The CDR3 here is CASSVVGSPSYNEQFF. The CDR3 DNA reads TGTGCCAGCAGCGTAGTCGGGAGTCCCTCCTACAATGAGCAGTTCTTC.

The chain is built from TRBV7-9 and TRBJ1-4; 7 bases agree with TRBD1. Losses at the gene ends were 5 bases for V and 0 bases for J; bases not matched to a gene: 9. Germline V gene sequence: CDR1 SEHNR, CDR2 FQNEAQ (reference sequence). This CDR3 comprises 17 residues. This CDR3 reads CASSNRQGSTTNEKLFF. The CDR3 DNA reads TGTGCCAGCAGCAACCGACAGGGTTCAACAACTAATGAAAAACTGTTTTTT.

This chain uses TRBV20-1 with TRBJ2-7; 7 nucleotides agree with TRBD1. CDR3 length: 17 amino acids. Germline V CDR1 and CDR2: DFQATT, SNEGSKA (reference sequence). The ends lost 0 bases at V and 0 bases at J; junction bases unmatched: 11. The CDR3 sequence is CSARDLRQGDSSYEQYF. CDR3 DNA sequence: TGCAGTGCTAGAGATCTTCGACAGGGCGATAGCTCCTACGAGCAGTACTTC.

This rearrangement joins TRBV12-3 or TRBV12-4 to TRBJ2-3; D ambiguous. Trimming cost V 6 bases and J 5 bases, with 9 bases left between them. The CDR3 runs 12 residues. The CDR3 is CASSQLIDTQYF. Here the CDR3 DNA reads TGTGCCAGCAGCCAATTGATAGATACGCAGTATTTT.

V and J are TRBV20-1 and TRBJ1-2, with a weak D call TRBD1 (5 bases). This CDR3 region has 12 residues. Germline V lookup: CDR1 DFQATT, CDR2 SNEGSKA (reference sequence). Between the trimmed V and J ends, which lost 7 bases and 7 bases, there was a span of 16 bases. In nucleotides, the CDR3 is TGCAGTGTGGAGGGACGGGAGGCTGGCTACACCTTC. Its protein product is CSVEGREAGYTF.

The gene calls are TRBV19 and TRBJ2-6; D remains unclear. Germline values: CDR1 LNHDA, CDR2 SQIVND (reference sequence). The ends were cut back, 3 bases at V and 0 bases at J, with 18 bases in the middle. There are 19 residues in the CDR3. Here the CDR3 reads CASSIRRQLRFSGANVLTF. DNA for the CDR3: TGTGCCAGTAGTATTCGTAGGCAACTTAGATTCTCTGGGGCCAACGTCCTGACTTTC.

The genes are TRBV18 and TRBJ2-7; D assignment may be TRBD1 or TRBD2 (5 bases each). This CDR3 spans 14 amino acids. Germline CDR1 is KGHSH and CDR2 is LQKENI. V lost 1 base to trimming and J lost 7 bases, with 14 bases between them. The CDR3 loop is CASSPQGREWEQYF. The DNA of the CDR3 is TGTGCCAGCTCACCACAGGGACGGGAATGGGAGCAGTACTTC.

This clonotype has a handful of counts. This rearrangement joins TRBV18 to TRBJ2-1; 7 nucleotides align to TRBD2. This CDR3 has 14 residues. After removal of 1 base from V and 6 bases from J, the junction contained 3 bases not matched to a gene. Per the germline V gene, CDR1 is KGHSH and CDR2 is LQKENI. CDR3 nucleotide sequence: TGTGCCAGCTCACCACGGGGGGGTCCCAATGAGCAGTTCTTC. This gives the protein CASSPRGGPNEQFF.

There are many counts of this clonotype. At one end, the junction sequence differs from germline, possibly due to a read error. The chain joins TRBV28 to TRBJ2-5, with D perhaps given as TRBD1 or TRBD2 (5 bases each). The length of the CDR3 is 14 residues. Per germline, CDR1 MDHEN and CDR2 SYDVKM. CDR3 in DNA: TGTGCTAGCAGCCCAGCTGGGGGCCAAGAGACCCAGTACTTC. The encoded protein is CASSPAGGQETQYF.

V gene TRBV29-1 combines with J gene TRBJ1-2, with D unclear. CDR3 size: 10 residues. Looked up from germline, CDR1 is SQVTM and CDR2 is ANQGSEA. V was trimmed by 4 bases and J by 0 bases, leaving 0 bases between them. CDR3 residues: CSVANYGYTF. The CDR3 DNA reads TGCAGCGTTGCTAACTATGGCTACACCTTC.

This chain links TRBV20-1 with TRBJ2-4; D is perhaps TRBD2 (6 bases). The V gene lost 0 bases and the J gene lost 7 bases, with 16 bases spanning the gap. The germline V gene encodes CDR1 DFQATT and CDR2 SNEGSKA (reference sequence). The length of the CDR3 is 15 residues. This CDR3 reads CSARDFTGVGNIQYF. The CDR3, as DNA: TGCAGTGCTAGAGATTTTACGGGAGTGGGTAACATTCAGTACTTC.